This T cell receptor beta chain came from a study of shared clonotypes between healthy human individuals. Overall study results and limits: Sorted-subset samples were not fully sequenced, rarefaction indicated. Estimated richness was generally greater in naive than memory subsets.

This table comes from immunoSEQ multiplex PCR, and its TCRdb copy is limited to in-frame clones, with some not included. The sample includes some 2,000,000 clones, approximately 94% seen only once; the top ten take 0.1% to 0.15%. A remark on this clone: Its specificity is not known.

The clonotype was recovered from a man between 18 and 35 years old in good health. The sample comprised naive CD4+ T cells sorted from blood. As to subset: CD45RA+ positively selected.

Here the CDR3 DNA reads TGTGCCAGCTCGAGAGATCCTGGTGCCTACGAGCAGTACTTC. Translating gives CASSRDPGAYEQYF. The chain uses TRBV5-4 and TRBJ2-7; D is unresolved. Germline V gene sequence: CDR1 SGHNT, CDR2 YYREEE (reference sequence). V was trimmed by 7 bases and J by 2 bases, leaving 16 bases between them. The CDR3 is 14 amino acids. Drawing the rest from reference TRBV5-4 and TRBJ2-7, the complete variable domain is ETGVTQSPTHLIKTRGQQVTLRCSSQSGHNTVSWYQQALGQGPQFIFQYYREEENGRGNFPPRFSGLQFPNYSSELNVNALELDDSALYLCASSRDPGAYEQYFGPGTRLTVT.